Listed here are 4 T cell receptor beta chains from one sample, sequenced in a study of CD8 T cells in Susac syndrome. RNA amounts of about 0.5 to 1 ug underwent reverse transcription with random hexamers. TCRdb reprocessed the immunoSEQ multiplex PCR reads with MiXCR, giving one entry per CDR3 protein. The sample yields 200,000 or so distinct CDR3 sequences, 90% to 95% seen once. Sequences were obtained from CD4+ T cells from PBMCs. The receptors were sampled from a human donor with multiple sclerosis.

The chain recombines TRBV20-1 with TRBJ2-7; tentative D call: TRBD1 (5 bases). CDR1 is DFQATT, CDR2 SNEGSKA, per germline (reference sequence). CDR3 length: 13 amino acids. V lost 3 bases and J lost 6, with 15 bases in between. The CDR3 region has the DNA TGCAGTGCTAGCAGCGCGTCTAGGGGCGAGCAGTACTTC. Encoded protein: CSASSASRGEQYF.

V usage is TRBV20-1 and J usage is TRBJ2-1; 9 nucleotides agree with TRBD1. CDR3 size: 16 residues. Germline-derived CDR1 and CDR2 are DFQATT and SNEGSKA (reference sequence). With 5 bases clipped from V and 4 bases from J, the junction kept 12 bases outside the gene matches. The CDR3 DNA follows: TGCAGTGCTCCCCGCCCGACAGGGGGTAGTTACAATGAGCAGTTCTTC. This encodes CSAPRPTGGSYNEQFF.

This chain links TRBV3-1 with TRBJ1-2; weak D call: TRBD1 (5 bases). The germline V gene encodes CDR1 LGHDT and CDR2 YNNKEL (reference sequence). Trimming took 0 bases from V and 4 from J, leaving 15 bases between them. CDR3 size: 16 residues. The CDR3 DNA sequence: TGTGCCAGCAGCCAAGATGGGGCCGTAGGGTTCTATGGCTACACCTTC. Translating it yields CASSQDGAVGFYGYTF.

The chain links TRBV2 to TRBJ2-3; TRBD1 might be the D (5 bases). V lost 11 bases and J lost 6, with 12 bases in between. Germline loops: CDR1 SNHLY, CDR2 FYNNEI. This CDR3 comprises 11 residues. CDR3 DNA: TGTGCCGGGGCGTCCTGGGATACGCAGTATTTT. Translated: CAGASWDTQYF.